The following is a T cell receptor beta chain sequence with its context. Antigen: not known. Some clones are missing from TCRdb's copy, which holds only in-frame ones; the method was immunoSEQ multiplex PCR. The data hold about 130,000 clones, with roughly 80% observed a single time. This entry is derived from a study of PD-L1 blockade in urothelial cancer. Points from the study as a whole: Below-median blood TCR clonality before treatment forecast better survival.

This sample's time point: pretreatment peripheral blood. CDR3 length: 11 residues. Germline CDR1 SNHLY, CDR2 FYNNEI. Trimming pared 3 bases from V and 9 bases from J, leaving 8 bases between. The source was PBMCs, collected around atezolizumab (anti-PD-L1) treatment. This sequence originates from a man aged 50-59 years with urothelial cancer. This chain uses TRBV2 with TRBJ1-1; possible D gene TRBD1, 5 bases. For the CDR3, the DNA is TGTGCCAGCAGTGAGGCAGGGCAAGCTTTCTTT. Translated: CASSEAGQAFF.